These T cell receptor beta chains were read from a single sample in a study of Graves' ophthalmopathy and Graves' hyperthyroidism. A single record per CDR3 protein comes from TCRdb applying MiXCR to the multiplex PCR reads. The sample holds 350,000 to 400,000 distinct CDR3 sequences, 15% seen once. The sequencing sample was made of peripheral blood. The receptors were gathered from a woman between 18 and 30 years old with stable Graves' hyperthyroidism. Each CDR3 is given with its conserved first and last residue. A D gene is named only where the DNA matches it firmly. Only part of the rows carry a size: once, few, many, or a class if the clone is expanded.

abundance | d_gene | j_gene | v_gene | CDR3nt | CDR3aa
many | TRBD2 | TRBJ2-7 | TRBV24-1 | TGTGCCACCAGTGATACTAGCGGGGGATACGAGCAGTACTTC | CATSDTSGGYEQYF
many | - | TRBJ2-7 | TRBV12-3/TRBV12-4 | TGTGCCAGCAGTTTATTCAGGATTCCTGCGTACGAGCAGTACTTC | CASSLFRIPAYEQYF
- | - | TRBJ2-7 | TRBV20-1 | TGCAGTGCTGGACTGACTAAGGACGAGCAGTACTTC | CSAGLTKDEQYF
- | - | TRBJ1-2 | TRBV12-3/TRBV12-4 | TGTGCCAGCATCCATGAGGGCGCTAACTATGGCTACACCTTC | CASIHEGANYGYTF
few | - | TRBJ1-6 | TRBV4-1 | TGCGCCAGCAGCCGCACGGACAGAGAATATAATTCACCCCTCCACTTT | CASSRTDREYNSPLHF
many | - | TRBJ1-1 | TRBV5-6 | TGTGCCAGCAGCTTATTGAGGGGCAGGGTTCGGGCTGAAGCTTTCTTT | CASSLLRGRVRAEAFF
many | - | TRBJ1-5 | TRBV25-1 | TGTGCCAGCAGTGACGAAGGGCAGCCCCAGCATTTT | CASSDEGQPQHF
few | - | TRBJ2-5 | TRBV6-1 | TGTGCCAGCAGACGCGGGATGGTAGGTCAAGAGACCAAGTACTTC | CASRRGMVGQETKYF
many | - | TRBJ1-6 | TRBV12-3/TRBV12-4 | TGTGCCAGCAGAAACAGGTTATTCAATTCACCCCTCCACTTT | CASRNRLFNSPLHF
many | - | TRBJ1-2 | TRBV20-1 | TGCAGTGCTGAGGAGTTAACTAGCTATGGCTACACCTTC | CSAEELTSYGYTF
many | TRBD1 | TRBJ2-7 | TRBV15 | TGTGCCACCAGCAGAGATCAGGGGGCCGCCTACGAGCAGTACTTC | CATSRDQGAAYEQYF
many | - | TRBJ2-7 | TRBV10-3 | TGTGCCATCAGTGAGTCGAAGTGGGACGGAGGCGAGCAGTACTTC | CAISESKWDGGEQYF
many | - | TRBJ1-2 | TRBV7-3 | TGTGCCAGCAGCGACGGTCTTAACTATGGCTACACCTTC | CASSDGLNYGYTF
- | TRBD1 | TRBJ2-7 | TRBV28 | TGTGCCAGCAGTCCCCGACGAGGACAGGGCTACGAGCAGTACTTC | CASSPRRGQGYEQYF
many | TRBD1 | TRBJ2-7 | TRBV3-1 | TGTGCCAGCAGACAGGGGAGCGTTTACGAGCAGTACTTC | CASRQGSVYEQYF
- | - | TRBJ1-5 | TRBV24-1 | TGTGCCACCAGCGAGGAGGATCAGCCCCAGCATTTT | CATSEEDQPQHF
many | - | TRBJ1-5 | TRBV7-4 | TGTGCCAGCAGCTTAAGTGTGCCGGGCAACCAGCCCCAGCATTTT | CASSLSVPGNQPQHF
many | - | TRBJ2-5 | TRBV7-2 | TGTGCCAGCAGCTTAACCCACGAGGAGACCCAGTACTTC | CASSLTHEETQYF
few | - | TRBJ1-1 | TRBV7-9 | TGTGCCAGCAGCTTTGCGCGGGAGGCGCGGGCAAGGGCTTTCTTT | CASSFAREARARAFF
many | - | TRBJ1-2 | TRBV3-1 | TGTGCCAGCAGCCAATCTGGAGGTGGTCTCTATGGCTACACCTTC | CASSQSGGGLYGYTF
many | - | TRBJ2-7 | TRBV7-2 | TGTGCCAGCAGCGGGCGGGACGCCAACTCCTACGAGCAGTACTTC | CASSGRDANSYEQYF
many | - | TRBJ2-7 | TRBV6-5 | TGTGCCAGCAGTTACTGGCGGCCGACCACTGGGGCGCAGTACTTC | CASSYWRPTTGAQYF
- | TRBD2 | TRBJ2-7 | TRBV6-1 | TGTGCCAGCAGTGATAAGACTAGCGGGTCGTACGAGCAGTACTTC | CASSDKTSGSYEQYF
few | - | TRBJ1-2 | TRBV5-1 | TGCGCCAGCAGCCCAAACTCCGGGGCCTTTAACTATGGCTACACCTTC | CASSPNSGAFNYGYTF
many | TRBD1 | TRBJ2-5 | TRBV24-1 | TGTGCCACCAGTGAACAGACAGGGGTTGTAGAGACCCAGTACTTC | CATSEQTGVVETQYF
many | - | TRBJ2-2 | TRBV12-5 | TGTGCTAGTGGTTTCGATTCAGGGACCACCGGGGAGCTGTTTTTT | CASGFDSGTTGELFF
many | TRBD1 | TRBJ2-7 | TRBV19 | TGTGCCAGTAGTATGGGGGACAGGGCCTACGAGCAGTACTTC | CASSMGDRAYEQYF
- | - | TRBJ2-7 | TRBV29-1 | TGCGGCGTTGGAGGTCTGGGGGCGGGCTCCTACGAGCAGTACTTC | CGVGGLGAGSYEQYF
many | - | TRBJ1-2 | TRBV19 | TGTGCCACAGAGGACCGCTATGGCTACACCTTC | CATEDRYGYTF
few | - | TRBJ1-1 | TRBV20-1 | TGCAGTGCTAAAAGAGCCGGGACACAGGTGCCCTTAGCTTTCTTT | CSAKRAGTQVPLAFF
- | - | TRBJ1-1 | TRBV29-1 | TGCAGCGTTTCGGGCAGGAACCTTGAAGCTTTCTTT | CSVSGRNLEAFF
many | TRBD1 | TRBJ2-7 | TRBV6-2/TRBV6-3 | TGTGCCAGCAGCACGACAGGGAAGGAGCAGTACTTC | CASSTTGKEQYF
- | - | TRBJ2-4 | TRBV6-2/TRBV6-3 | TGTGCCAGCAGCCCCGGGCTCGGTCCCCCAAACTTC | CASSPGLGPPNF
once | - | TRBJ2-5 | TRBV12-3/TRBV12-4 | TGTGCCGGCAGTTTGCGCCCGTTTGAGACCCAGTACTTC | CAGSLRPFETQYF
- | TRBD1 | TRBJ1-2 | TRBV12-3/TRBV12-4 | TGTGCCAGCAGACCCGCCGGGACAGGGGGAGGTGGCTACACCTTC | CASRPAGTGGGGYTF
- | - | TRBJ2-4 | TRBV2 | TGTGCCAGCAATTACGGAGCCAAAAACATTCAGTACTTC | CASNYGAKNIQYF
few | TRBD1 | TRBJ1-3 | TRBV11-2 | TGTGCCAGCAGCTTAGATATCGACCCGGGACAGGGGCCAAACACCATATATTTT | CASSLDIDPGQGPNTIYF
- | TRBD1 | TRBJ2-7 | TRBV4-1 | TGCGCCAGCAGCCGGGGGACAGGGGTCTACGAGCAGTACTTC | CASSRGTGVYEQYF
many | TRBD1 | TRBJ2-2 | TRBV6-2/TRBV6-3 | TGTGCCAGCAGTTACCAAGAACAGGGGGTAGTCACCGGGGAGCTGTTTTTT | CASSYQEQGVVTGELFF
many | TRBD2 | TRBJ2-7 | TRBV5-1 | TGCGCCAGCAGCTTGGTCGCGACTAGCGCCTACGAGCAGTACTTC | CASSLVATSAYEQYF
many | TRBD1 | TRBJ1-2 | TRBV11-2 | TGTGCCAGCAGCACACGATACCGGGACAGGCGGCCTTCTAACTATGGCTACACCTTC | CASSTRYRDRRPSNYGYTF
many | - | TRBJ1-5 | TRBV12-3/TRBV12-4 | TGTGCCAGCAGTTTTAGGGATCAGCCCCAGCATTTT | CASSFRDQPQHF
many | - | TRBJ1-6 | TRBV6-1 | TGTGCCAGCACCGGGGGGGGCCGCTCACCCCTCCACTTT | CASTGGGRSPLHF
many | - | TRBJ2-5 | TRBV12-3/TRBV12-4 | TGTGCCAGCACCCTTAGCGTTAAAGAGACCCAGTACTTC | CASTLSVKETQYF
many | TRBD1 | TRBJ1-5 | TRBV10-3 | TGTGCCGCCAGGGGGGATATCAATCAGCCCCAGCATTTT | CAARGDINQPQHF
many | - | TRBJ1-5 | TRBV19 | TGTGCCAGTACCCCATGGTCCAGGGGCAATCAGCCCCAGCATTTT | CASTPWSRGNQPQHF
many | - | TRBJ1-1 | TRBV29-1 | TGCAGCGCAGGGAACGGGATGAACACTGAAGCTTTCTTT | CSAGNGMNTEAFF
few | - | TRBJ1-1 | TRBV19 | TGTGCCAGTGCCCTGGGAGGGGTCCAGGCTTTCTTT | CASALGGVQAFF
few | - | TRBJ2-2 | TRBV6-1 | TGTGCCAGCAGTGAATCCGAGTCCCGGGAGCTGTTTTTT | CASSESESRELFF
many | - | TRBJ2-5 | TRBV5-4 | TGTGCCAGCAGCTTAGGGCACACCCAAGAGACCCAGTACTTC | CASSLGHTQETQYF
- | - | TRBJ1-1 | TRBV12-3/TRBV12-4 | TGTGCCAGCAGTTTACCTCGGGGGACTGCGAACACTGAAGCTTTCTTT | CASSLPRGTANTEAFF
few | - | TRBJ1-2 | TRBV18 | TGTGCCAGCTCAGGCGGACGACAGGAAAACTATGGCTACACCTTC | CASSGGRQENYGYTF
many | - | TRBJ1-6 | TRBV3-1 | TGTGCCAGCAGCCAGGCCGCCGGTTCACCCCTCCACTTT | CASSQAAGSPLHF